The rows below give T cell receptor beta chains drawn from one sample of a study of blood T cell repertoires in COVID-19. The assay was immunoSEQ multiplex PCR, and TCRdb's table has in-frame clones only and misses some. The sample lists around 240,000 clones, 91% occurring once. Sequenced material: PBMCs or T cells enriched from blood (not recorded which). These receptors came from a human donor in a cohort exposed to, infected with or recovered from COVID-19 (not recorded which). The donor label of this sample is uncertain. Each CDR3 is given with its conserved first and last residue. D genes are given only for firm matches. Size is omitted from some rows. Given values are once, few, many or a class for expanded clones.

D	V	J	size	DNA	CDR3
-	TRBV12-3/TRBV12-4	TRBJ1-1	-	TGTGCCAGCAGGAGCGACGGGGAAGAGGCTTTCTTT	CASRSDGEEAFF
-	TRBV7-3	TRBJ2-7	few	TGTGCCAGCAGCCCTGGACAGACTTACGAGCAGTACTTC	CASSPGQTYEQYF
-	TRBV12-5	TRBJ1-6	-	TGTGCTAGTGGTTTGTCGGGAGAGAATTCACCCCTCCACTTT	CASGLSGENSPLHF
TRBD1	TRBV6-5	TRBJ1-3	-	TGTGCCAGCAGTTACTCCAGACAGGGGATATACACCATATATTTT	CASSYSRQGIYTIYF
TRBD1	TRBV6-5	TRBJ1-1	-	TGTGCCAGCAGTTCAGGACAGGGAGACACTGAAGCTTTCTTT	CASSSGQGDTEAFF
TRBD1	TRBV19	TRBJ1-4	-	TGTGCCAGTAGTGATCCCGGCCAGGGGGCAATTAATGAAAAACTGTTTTTT	CASSDPGQGAINEKLFF
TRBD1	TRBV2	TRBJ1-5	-	TGTGCCAGCAGTGAAGCAGGGGGCAGGGGCAATCAGCCCCAGCATTTT	CASSEAGGRGNQPQHF
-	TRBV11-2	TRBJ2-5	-	TGTGCCAGCAGCTTATTTCTGGAGGAGACCCAGTACTTC	CASSLFLEETQYF
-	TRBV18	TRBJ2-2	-	TGTGCCAGCTCACCACCTTCAGGGGACACCGGGGAGCTGTTTTTT	CASSPPSGDTGELFF
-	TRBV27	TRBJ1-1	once	TGTGCCAGCAGCTACAAAACAGGAGCTGAAGCTTTCTTT	CASSYKTGAEAFF
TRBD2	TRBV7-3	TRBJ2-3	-	TGTGCCAGCAGCTTGTATAGTCGGGGGGGCACAGATACGCAGTATTTT	CASSLYSRGGTDTQYF
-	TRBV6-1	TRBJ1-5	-	TGTGCCAGCAGTGATATTCAGGGGAATCAGCCCCAGCATTTT	CASSDIQGNQPQHF
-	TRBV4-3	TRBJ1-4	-	TGCGCCAGCAGCCAAGGATTCGACACGGTGGGTGAAAAACTGTTTTTT	CASSQGFDTVGEKLFF
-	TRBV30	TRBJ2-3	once	TGTGCCTGGAGTGTTGGGGCAGGCAAGGAAGATACGCAGTATTTT	CAWSVGAGKEDTQYF
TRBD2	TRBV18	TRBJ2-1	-	TGTGCCAGCTCACACCCTTGGCGGGGGAGCTCCTACAATGAGCAGTTCTTC	CASSHPWRGSSYNEQFF
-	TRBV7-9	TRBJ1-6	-	TGTGCCAGCAGCTTAGCACAGTATAATTCACCCCTCCACTTT	CASSLAQYNSPLHF
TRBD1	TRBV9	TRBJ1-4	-	TGTGCCAGCAGTGGGCGGGGGACAGGAGGTGAAAAACTGTTTTTT	CASSGRGTGGEKLFF
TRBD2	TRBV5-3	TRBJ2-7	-	TGTGCCAGAAGGCAGTCGCGGGGGAGCCGCTCCTACGAGCAGTACTTC	CARRQSRGSRSYEQYF
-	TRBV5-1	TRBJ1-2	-	TGCGCCAGCAGCTTATCAGGCAGCTATGGCTACACCTTC	CASSLSGSYGYTF
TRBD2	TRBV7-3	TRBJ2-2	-	TGTGCCAGCAGCTCAGGACTAGCTACCGGGGAGCTGTTTTTT	CASSSGLATGELFF
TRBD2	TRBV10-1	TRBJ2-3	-	TGCGCCAGCAGTGAGTCAGCGGGGGCAGATACGCAGTATTTT	CASSESAGADTQYF
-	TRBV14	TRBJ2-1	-	TGTGCCAGCAGCCAAGAAACGAGCCCGAGCTCCTACAATGAGCAGTTCTTC	CASSQETSPSSYNEQFF
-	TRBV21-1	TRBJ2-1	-	TGTGCCAGCGGAAATAGCGGGGGATGGTCCTACAATGAGCAGTTCTTC	CASGNSGGWSYNEQFF
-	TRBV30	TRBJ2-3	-	TGTGCCTGGAGTCCCAACAGCGGAGATACGCAGTATTTT	CAWSPNSGDTQYF
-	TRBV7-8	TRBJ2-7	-	TGTGCCAGCAGCTTACCCGGGGGAAACGAGCAGTACTTC	CASSLPGGNEQYF
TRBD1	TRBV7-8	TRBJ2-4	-	TGTGCCAGCAGCTTAGAGACAGGGGCCAAAAACATTCAGTACTTC	CASSLETGAKNIQYF
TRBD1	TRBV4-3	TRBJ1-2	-	TGCGCCAGCAGCCAAGAATGGAAGGGGGCGCAAAGGCCGGATGGCTACACCTTC	CASSQEWKGAQRPDGYTF
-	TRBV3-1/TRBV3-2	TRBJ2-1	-	TGTGCCAGCAGCCCAGACCCGACTAGTTACAATGAGCAGTTCTTC	CASSPDPTSYNEQFF
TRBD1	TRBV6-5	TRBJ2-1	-	TGTGCCAGCCGGTGGACAGGGGGGAATGAGCAGTTCTTC	CASRWTGGNEQFF
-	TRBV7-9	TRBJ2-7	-	TGTGCCAGCAGCGGCCCACAGCAGTACTTC	CASSGPQQYF
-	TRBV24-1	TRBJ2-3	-	TGTGCCACCAGTGATGAGCGGGTGGGCACAGATACGCAGTATTTT	CATSDERVGTDTQYF
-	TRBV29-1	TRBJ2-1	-	TGCAGCGTTGAAGTACGGTACAATGAGCAGTTCTTC	CSVEVRYNEQFF
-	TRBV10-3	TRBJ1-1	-	TGTGCCATCAGTGAGGGGGCTGTGAACACTGAAGCTTTCTTT	CAISEGAVNTEAFF
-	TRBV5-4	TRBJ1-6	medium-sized	TGTGCCAGCAGCCCCGGGTCCAATTCACCCCTCCACTTT	CASSPGSNSPLHF
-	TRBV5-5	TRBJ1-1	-	TGTGCCAGCAGCTTGGAAGGACAGAGCTTGGAAACTTTCTTT	CASSLEGQSLETFF
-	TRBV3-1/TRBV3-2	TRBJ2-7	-	TGTGCCAGCAGCGAACAGGGTGAATCCTACGAGCAGTACTTC	CASSEQGESYEQYF
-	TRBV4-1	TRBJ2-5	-	TGCGCCAGCAGCCAAGAGGGTCAGGGGTGGCGGGAGACCCAGTACTTC	CASSQEGQGWRETQYF
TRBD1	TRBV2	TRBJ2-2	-	TGTGCCAAACAGGGACAGAAAAACACCGGGGAGCTGTTTTTT	CAKQGQKNTGELFF
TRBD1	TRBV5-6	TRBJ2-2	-	TGTGCCAGCAGCCTGGACAGGGGTTACGACACCGGGGAGCTGTTTTTT	CASSLDRGYDTGELFF
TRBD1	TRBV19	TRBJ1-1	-	TGTGCCAGTTCCTACGGGCAGGGGGAAACTGAAGCTTTCTTT	CASSYGQGETEAFF
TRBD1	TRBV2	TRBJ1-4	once	TGTGCCAGCTCCTCTACAGGGGCAGTTAATGAAAAACTGTTTTTT	CASSSTGAVNEKLFF
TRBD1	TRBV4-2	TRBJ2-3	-	TGTGCCAGCAGCCAAGAACAGGGGTTGGATACGCAGTATTTT	CASSQEQGLDTQYF
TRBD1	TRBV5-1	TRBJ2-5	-	TGCGCCAGCAGCTTGAATTCAGACAGGGACGGCGAGACCCAGTACTTC	CASSLNSDRDGETQYF
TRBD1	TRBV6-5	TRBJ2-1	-	TGTGCCAGCAGTCTTGCCGGGACAGGGGTAGGCGAGCAGTTCTTC	CASSLAGTGVGEQFF
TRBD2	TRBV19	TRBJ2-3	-	TGTGCCAGTAGTCGACTAGCGGGGGGGCCGAATACGCAGTATTTT	CASSRLAGGPNTQYF
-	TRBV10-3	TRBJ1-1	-	TGTGCCATCAGACAGGGAATCAACACTGAAGCTTTCTTT	CAIRQGINTEAFF
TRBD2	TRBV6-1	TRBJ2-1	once	TGTGCCAGCAGTGTAGGACTAGCGGGGGGCGGGCTTTACAATGAGCAGTTCTTC	CASSVGLAGGGLYNEQFF
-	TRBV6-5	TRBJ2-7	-	TGTGCCAGCCTAACTCAGGGAGGCGAGCAGTACTTC	CASLTQGGEQYF
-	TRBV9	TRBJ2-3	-	TGTGCCAGCAGCGTGGGTCGGCAGGGGAAGGCAGATACGCAGTATTTT	CASSVGRQGKADTQYF
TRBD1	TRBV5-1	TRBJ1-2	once	TGCGCCAGCAGCTTGGCCAGAGGACAGGGCTATGGCTACACCTTC	CASSLARGQGYGYTF
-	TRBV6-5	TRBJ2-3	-	TGTGCCAGCAGTTACGGCGGATTCACAGATACGCAGTATTTT	CASSYGGFTDTQYF
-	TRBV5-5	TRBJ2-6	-	TGTGCCAGCACCTTTACTGCTCCCTCTGGGGCCAACGTCCTGACTTTC	CASTFTAPSGANVLTF
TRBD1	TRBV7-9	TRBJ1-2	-	TGTGCCAGCAGTAAACCGGGACAGGGGGCGAATTATGGCTACACCTTC	CASSKPGQGANYGYTF
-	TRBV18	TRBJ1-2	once	TGTGCCAGCTCACTCACGGAAACAGGGTCTGGCTACACCTTC	CASSLTETGSGYTF
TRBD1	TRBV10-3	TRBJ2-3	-	TGTGCCATTTCACGGGACAGGGAGAACACAGATACGCAGTATTTT	CAISRDRENTDTQYF